This TCR beta chain emerged from a study of blood T cells in healthy people across ages. Overall study results and limits: Naive T cell percentage strongly correlated with TCR beta diversity. Older individuals had lower TCR beta diversity per million T cells (the decline was roughly linear).

CDR1 is DFQATT, CDR2 SNEGSKA, per germline (reference sequence). This CDR3 has 11 residues. V gave up 5 bases and J gave up 8 bases; unmatched junction bases: 2. For the second PCR, which ran for roughly 6 to 11 cycles, a sample-barcoded 5' primer and a J-beta primer mix were used. TCRdb processed the 5' RACE reads anew with MiXCR; each CDR3 protein has one entry. The sample yields 1.5 million to 2 million distinct CDR3 sequences, roughly 43% seen once. A note on this clonotype: Its cognate antigen is unknown.

The TCR comes from a human donor in good health. The chain has TRBV20-1 and TRBJ1-4; 7 bases are shared with TRBD1. The sample consisted of blood. The CDR3 region is CSALDREKLFF. CDR3 bases: TGCAGTGCTCTGGACAGGGAAAAACTGTTTTTT.